This entry describes one TCR beta chain. Its antigen is unknown. These data are taken from a study of circulating and synovial CD4+ cells in juvenile arthritis. Clones were read by immunoSEQ multiplex PCR, and TCRdb kept only the in-frame ones, dropping some. The data hold fewer than 40,000 clones, with roughly 93% observed a single time. Whole-study results and caveats: Overlap with synovium rose as more T cells were sequenced. Circulating pathogenic-like and bulk T cells looked alike by Vbeta family usage.

The V gene's germline CDR1 is MDHEN and CDR2 SYDVKM. The V gene lost 2 bases and the J gene lost 5 bases, with 9 bases spanning the gap. The CDR3 loop spans 13 amino acids. V gene TRBV28 combines with J gene TRBJ1-2, with D unclear. The sample consisted of CD4+ T cells from blood. The receptor was derived from a human donor with juvenile idiopathic arthritis. The CDR3 spells CASSLRVGYGYTF. The CDR3 DNA follows: TGTGCCAGCAGTTTACGGGTTGGGTATGGCTACACCTTC.